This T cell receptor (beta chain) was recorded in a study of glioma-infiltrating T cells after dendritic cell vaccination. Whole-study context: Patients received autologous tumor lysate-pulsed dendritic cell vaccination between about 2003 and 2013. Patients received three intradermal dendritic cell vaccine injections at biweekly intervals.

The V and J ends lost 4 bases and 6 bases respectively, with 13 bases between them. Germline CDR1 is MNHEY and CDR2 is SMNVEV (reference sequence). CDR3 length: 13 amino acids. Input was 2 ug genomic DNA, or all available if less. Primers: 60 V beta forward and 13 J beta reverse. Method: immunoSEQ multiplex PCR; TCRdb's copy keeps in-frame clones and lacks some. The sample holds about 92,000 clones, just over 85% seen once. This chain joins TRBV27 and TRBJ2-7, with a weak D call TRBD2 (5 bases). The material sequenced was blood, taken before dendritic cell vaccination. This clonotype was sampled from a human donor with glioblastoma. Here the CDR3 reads CASSSARGFEQYF. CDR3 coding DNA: TGTGCCAGCAGTTCAGCCCGGGGTTTCGAGCAGTACTTC.